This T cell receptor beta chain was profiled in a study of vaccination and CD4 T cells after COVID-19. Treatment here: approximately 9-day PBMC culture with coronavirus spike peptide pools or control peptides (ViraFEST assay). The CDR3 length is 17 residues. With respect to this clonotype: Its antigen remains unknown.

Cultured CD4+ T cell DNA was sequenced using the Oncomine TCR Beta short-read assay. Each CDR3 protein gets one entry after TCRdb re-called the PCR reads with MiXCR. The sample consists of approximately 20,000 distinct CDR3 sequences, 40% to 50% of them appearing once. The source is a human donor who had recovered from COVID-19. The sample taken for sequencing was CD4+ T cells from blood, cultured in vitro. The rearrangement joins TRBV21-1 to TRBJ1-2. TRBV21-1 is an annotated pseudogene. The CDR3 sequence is CASNISKEGISHHGYTF. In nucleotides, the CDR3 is TGTGCCAGCAACATATCCAAGGAGGGGATCTCTCACCATGGCTACACCTTC.